The T cell receptor (beta chain) described here comes from a study of blood T cell repertoires in COVID-19. The wider study: Acute and convalescent COVID-19 samples came from the United States, Italy and Spain.

The CDR3 has 13 residues. The germline V gene has CDR1 MNHEY and CDR2 SMNVEV (reference sequence). V was trimmed by 8 bases and J by 7 bases, leaving 15 bases between them. Source study methods: Amplification of reference gene primers was used by the study to estimate nucleated cell counts. TCRdb keeps only in-frame clones here, not all; method: immunoSEQ multiplex PCR. V and J calls and clone size come straight from that table; D and trimming were deduced from the DNA. This sample yields about 310,000 clones, of which about 88% are seen a single time; around 9.5% belongs to the top ten. Participants, about 18 to 100 years old, spanned 25 or so US areas. Symptom resolution, clearance, or two negative PCRs marked the recovered donors of Cohort 3.

The TCR sequence derives from a woman aged 40 to 50 who had recovered from COVID-19. The chain links TRBV27 to TRBJ1-5, with D perhaps matching TRBD1 (5 bases). Sequenced input: PBMCs or T cells enriched from blood (not recorded which). CDR3 sequence: CASRPGEGQPQHF. The CDR3, as DNA: TGTGCCAGCCGCCCCGGGGAGGGGCAGCCCCAGCATTTT.